Each of the 6 T cell receptor beta chains below was sequenced from the same sample in a study of OX40 agonist ivuxolimab in advanced cancers. The method was immunoSEQ multiplex PCR; TCRdb's version includes in-frame clones alone and lacks a portion of them. Counted here are about 80,000 clones, around nine tenths occurring once; the ten biggest clones make up around 0.19%. This specimen consisted of CD4+ or CD8+ T cells sorted from blood, obtained in a trial of the OX40 agonist ivuxolimab. Source of these receptors: an adult with an advanced solid tumor such as melanoma, head and neck, liver or kidney cancer.

The V call is TRBV5-1, the J call TRBJ2-3; 11 bases match TRBD2. From germline, CDR1 is SGHRS and CDR2 YFSETQ. The V segment lost 0 bases and the J segment 8 bases; nucleotides outside the gene matches: 5. The CDR3 is made up of 15 amino acids. Written as DNA, the CDR3 is TGCGCCAGCAGCTTGGCCAAACTAGCGGGAGCTACGCAGTATTTT. Protein: CASSLAKLAGATQYF.

This chain joins TRBV5-8 and TRBJ2-4; 7 positions agree with TRBD2. Trimming removed 4 bases from V and 3 bases from J; junction bases left unmatched: 7. The CDR3 covers 15 residues. The germline CDR1 and CDR2 sequences are SGHTS and YDEGEE. The CDR3 bases are TGTGCCAGCAGCCCGGACCCGGGGGGCAAAAACATTCAGTACTTC. Translating gives CASSPDPGGKNIQYF.

V and J are TRBV30 and TRBJ2-5; 15 bases align to TRBD2. Germline CDR1 and CDR2: GTSNPN and SVGIG (reference sequence). The V and J ends lost 4 bases and 0 bases, in that order; junction bases with no gene match: 12. The CDR3 contains 19 residues. CDR3 nucleotide sequence: TGTGCCTGGATCCACGCCGGACTAGCGGGGGGGCTGTACCAAGAGACCCAGTACTTC. This translates into CAWIHAGLAGGLYQETQYF.

This clone was observed a single time. The V and J genes are TRBV6-6 and TRBJ1-1, with D perhaps matching TRBD1 (6 bases). V was cut by 2 bases and J by 1 base, with 8 bases left in between. Germline CDR1 MNHNY, CDR2 SVGAGI (reference sequence). CDR3 length: 14 amino acids. The CDR3 sequence: CASSYLTGNTEAFF. The CDR3 DNA reads as TGTGCCAGCAGTTACCTGACAGGGAACACTGAAGCTTTCTTT.

The chain carries TRBV7-8 and TRBJ1-5; 7 positions agree with TRBD1. The ends lost 6 bases at V and 5 bases at J; junction bases unmatched: 10. Germline V gene data show CDR1 as SGHVS and CDR2 as FQNEAQ. This CDR3 has 15 residues. For the CDR3, the DNA is TGTGCCAGCAGTTCAGACAGGGCTCTCTATCAGCCCCAGCATTTT. It yields the protein CASSSDRALYQPQHF. The variable domain in full, completed from reference TRBV7-8 and TRBJ1-5, reads GAGVSQSPRYKVAKRGQDVALRCDPISGHVSLFWYQQALGQGPEFLTYFQNEAQLDKSGLPSDRFFAERPEGSVSTLKIQRTQQEDSAVYLCASSSDRALYQPQHFGDGTRLSIL.

The chain combines TRBV29-1 with TRBJ2-7, with 10 bases lining up with TRBD1. The germline V gene has CDR1 SQVTM and CDR2 ANQGSEA. Germline trimming cut 5 bases from V and 9 bases from J; bases unmatched to any gene: 13. The CDR3 has 14 amino acids. The DNA for the CDR3 is TGCAGCGTTATGGCAGGGACAGGGGAGTCGGGGCAGTACTTC. Its translation is CSVMAGTGESGQYF.